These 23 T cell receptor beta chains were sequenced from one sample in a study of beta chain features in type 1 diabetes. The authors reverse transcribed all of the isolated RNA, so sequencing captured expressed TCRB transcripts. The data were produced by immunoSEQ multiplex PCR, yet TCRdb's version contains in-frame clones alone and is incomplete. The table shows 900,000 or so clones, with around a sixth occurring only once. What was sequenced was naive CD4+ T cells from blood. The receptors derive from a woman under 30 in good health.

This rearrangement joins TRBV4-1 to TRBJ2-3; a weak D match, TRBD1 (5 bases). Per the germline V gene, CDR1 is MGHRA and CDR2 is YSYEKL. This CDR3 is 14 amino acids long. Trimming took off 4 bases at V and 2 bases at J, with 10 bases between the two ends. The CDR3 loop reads CASSLREPTDTQYF. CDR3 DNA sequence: TGCGCCAGCAGCCTCAGGGAACCCACAGATACGCAGTATTTT.

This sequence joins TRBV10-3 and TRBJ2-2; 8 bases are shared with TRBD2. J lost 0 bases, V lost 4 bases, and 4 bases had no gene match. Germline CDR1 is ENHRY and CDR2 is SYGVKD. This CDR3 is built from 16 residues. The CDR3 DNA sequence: TGTGCCATCAGTGGTACTAGCGGAGCGAACACCGGGGAGCTGTTTTTT. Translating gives CAISGTSGANTGELFF.

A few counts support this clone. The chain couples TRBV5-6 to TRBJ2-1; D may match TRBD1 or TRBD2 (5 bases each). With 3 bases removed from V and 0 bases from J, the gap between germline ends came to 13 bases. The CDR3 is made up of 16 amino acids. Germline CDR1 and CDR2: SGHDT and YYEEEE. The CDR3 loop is CASSWDLRSSYNEQFF. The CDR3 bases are TGTGCCAGCAGCTGGGACCTCCGGAGCTCCTACAATGAGCAGTTCTTC. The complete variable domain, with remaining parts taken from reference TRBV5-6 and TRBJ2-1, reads DAGVTQSPTHLIKTRGQQVTLRCSPKSGHDTVSWYQQALGQGPQFIFQYYEEEERQRGNFPDRFSGHQFPNYSSELNVNALLLGDSALYLCASSWDLRSSYNEQFFGPGTRLTVL.

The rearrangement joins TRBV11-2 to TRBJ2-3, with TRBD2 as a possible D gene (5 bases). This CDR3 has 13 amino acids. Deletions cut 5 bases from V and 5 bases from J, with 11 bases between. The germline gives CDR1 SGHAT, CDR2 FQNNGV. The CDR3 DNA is TGTGCCAGCAGCCCAGAAGCGGAAGATACGCAGTATTTT. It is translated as CASSPEAEDTQYF.

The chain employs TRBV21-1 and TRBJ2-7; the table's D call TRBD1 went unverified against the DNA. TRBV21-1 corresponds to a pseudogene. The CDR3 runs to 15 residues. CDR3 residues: CASSKVRGSPYEQYF. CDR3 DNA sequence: TGTGCCAGCAGCAAAGTAAGGGGGAGCCCCTACGAGCAGTACTTC.

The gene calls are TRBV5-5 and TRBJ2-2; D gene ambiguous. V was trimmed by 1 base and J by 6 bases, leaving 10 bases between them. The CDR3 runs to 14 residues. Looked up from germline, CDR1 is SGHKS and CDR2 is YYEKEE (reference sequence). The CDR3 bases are TGTGCCAGCAGCTTGTGGACCGAGCCCGGGGAGCTGTTTTTT. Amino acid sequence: CASSLWTEPGELFF.

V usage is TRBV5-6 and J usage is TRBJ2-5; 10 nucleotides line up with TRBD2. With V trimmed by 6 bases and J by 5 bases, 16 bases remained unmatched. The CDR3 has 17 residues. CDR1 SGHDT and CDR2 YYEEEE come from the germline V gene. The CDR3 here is CASTDGPGLAVWETQYF. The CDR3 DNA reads TGTGCCAGCACCGACGGACCCGGACTAGCGGTATGGGAGACCCAGTACTTC.

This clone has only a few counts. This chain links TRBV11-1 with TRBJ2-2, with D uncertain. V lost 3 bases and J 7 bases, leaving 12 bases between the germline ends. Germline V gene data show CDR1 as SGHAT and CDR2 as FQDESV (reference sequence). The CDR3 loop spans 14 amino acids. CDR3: CASSLTFGGGELFF. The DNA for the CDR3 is TGTGCCAGCAGCTTGACCTTTGGCGGCGGGGAGCTGTTTTTT.

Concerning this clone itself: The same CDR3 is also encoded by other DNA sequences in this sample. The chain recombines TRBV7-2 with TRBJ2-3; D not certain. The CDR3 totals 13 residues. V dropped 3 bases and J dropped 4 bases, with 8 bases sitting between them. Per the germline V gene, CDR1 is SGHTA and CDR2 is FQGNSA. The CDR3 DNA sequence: TGTGCCAGCAGCTTCTTGGGCGCAGATACGCAGTATTTT. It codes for CASSFLGADTQYF.

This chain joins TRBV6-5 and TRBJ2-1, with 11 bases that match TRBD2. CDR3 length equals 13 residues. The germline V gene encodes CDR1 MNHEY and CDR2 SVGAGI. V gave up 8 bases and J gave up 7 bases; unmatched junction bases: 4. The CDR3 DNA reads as TGTGCCAGCTTCGGGACTAGCGGAAATGAGCAGTTCTTC. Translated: CASFGTSGNEQFF.

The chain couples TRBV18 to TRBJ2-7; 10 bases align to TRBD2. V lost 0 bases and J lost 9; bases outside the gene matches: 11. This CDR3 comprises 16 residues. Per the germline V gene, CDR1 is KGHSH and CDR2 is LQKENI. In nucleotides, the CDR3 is TGTGCCAGCTCACCACCGACCTCTCTAGCGGGGGTGGGGCAGTACTTC. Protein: CASSPPTSLAGVGQYF.

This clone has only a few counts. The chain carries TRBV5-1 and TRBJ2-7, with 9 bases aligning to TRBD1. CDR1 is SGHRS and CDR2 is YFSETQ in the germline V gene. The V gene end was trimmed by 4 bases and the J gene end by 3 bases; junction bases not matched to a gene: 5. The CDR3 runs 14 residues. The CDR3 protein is CASSPPGQGYEQYF. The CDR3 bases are TGCGCCAGCAGCCCTCCGGGACAGGGCTACGAGCAGTACTTC.

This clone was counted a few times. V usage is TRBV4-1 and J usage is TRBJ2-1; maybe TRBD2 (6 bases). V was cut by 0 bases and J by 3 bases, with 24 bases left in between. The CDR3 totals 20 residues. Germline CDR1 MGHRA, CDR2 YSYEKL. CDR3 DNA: TGCGCCAGCAGCCAAGAAGTTTTAAAAAACCCTCGGGACTTCTACAATGAGCAGTTCTTC. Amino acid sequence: CASSQEVLKNPRDFYNEQFF.

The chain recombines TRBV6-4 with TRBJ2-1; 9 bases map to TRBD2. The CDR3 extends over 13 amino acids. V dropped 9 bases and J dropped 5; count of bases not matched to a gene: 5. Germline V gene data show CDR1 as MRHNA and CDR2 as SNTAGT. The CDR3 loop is CASMTSGNNEQFF. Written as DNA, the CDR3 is TGTGCCAGTATGACTAGCGGAAACAATGAGCAGTTCTTC.

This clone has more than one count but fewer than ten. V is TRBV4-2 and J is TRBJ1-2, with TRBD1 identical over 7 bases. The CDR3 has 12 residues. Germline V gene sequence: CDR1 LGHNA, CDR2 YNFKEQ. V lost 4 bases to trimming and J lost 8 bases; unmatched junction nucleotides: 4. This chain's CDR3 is CASSPDRAGYTF. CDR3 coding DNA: TGTGCCAGCAGCCCTGACAGGGCGGGCTACACCTTC.

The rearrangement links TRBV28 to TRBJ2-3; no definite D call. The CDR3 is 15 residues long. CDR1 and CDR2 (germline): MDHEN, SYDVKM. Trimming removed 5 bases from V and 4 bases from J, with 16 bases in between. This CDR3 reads CASSLGRLRADTQYF. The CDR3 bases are TGTGCCAGCAGTCTCGGACGTCTTAGGGCAGATACGCAGTATTTT.

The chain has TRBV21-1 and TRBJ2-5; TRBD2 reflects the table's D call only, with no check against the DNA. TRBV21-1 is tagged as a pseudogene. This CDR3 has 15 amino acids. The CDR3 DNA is TGTGCCAGCAGTGGAACTAGCGGGAGGCAAGAGACCCAGTACTTC. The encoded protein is CASSGTSGRQETQYF.

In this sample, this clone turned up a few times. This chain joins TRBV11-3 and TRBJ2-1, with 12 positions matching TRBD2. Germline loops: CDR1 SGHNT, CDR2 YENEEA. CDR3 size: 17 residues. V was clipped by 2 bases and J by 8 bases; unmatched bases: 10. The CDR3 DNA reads TGTGCCAGCAGCTTATCCATACTAGCGGGAGGTATAGATGAGCAGTTCTTC. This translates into CASSLSILAGGIDEQFF.

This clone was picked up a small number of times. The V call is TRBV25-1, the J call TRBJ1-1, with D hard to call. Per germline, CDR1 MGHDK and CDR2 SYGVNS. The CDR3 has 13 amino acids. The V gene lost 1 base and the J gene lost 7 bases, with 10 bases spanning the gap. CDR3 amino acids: CASSESLVGEAFF. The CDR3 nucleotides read TGTGCCAGCAGTGAATCATTGGTAGGTGAAGCTTTCTTT.

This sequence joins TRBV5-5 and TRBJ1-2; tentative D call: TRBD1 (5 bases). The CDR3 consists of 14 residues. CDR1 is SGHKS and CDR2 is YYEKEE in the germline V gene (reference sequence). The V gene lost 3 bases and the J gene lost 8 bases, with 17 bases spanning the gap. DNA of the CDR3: TGTGCCAGCAGCTATCAAGAGGGGACGGGAGGCTACACCTTC. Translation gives CASSYQEGTGGYTF.

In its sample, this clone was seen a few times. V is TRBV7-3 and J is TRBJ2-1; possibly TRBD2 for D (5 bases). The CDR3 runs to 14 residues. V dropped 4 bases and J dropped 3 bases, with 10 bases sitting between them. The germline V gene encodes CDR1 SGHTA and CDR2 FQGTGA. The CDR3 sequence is CASSSNRDYNEQFF. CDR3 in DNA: TGTGCCAGCAGCTCGAACCGGGACTACAATGAGCAGTTCTTC.

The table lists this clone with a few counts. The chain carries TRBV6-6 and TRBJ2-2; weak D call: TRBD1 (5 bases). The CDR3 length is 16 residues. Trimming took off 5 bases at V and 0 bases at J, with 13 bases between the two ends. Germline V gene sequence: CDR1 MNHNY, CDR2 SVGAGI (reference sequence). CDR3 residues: CASSPLDNPNTGELFF. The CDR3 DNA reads TGTGCCAGCAGTCCATTGGACAATCCGAACACCGGGGAGCTGTTTTTT.

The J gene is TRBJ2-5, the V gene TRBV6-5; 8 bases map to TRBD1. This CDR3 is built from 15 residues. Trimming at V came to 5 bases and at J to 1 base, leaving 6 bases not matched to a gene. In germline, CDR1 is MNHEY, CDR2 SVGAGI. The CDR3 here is CASSQMTGVQETQYF. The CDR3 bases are TGTGCCAGCAGTCAGATGACAGGGGTCCAAGAGACCCAGTACTTC.